This TCR beta chain was sequenced for a study of vaccination effects on CD4 cells after COVID-19. CDR1 SNHLY and CDR2 FYNNEI come from the germline V gene. Trimming took off 8 bases at V and 3 bases at J, with 14 bases between the two ends. This CDR3 region has 13 residues. The table came from immunoSEQ multiplex PCR; TCRdb's copy has only in-frame clones and leaves some out. Here the sample spans more than 12,000 clones, 75% being singletons. Study-level results: Clones arising from infection and from vaccination showed marked clonal contraction late after vaccination.

The ViraFEST assay expanded antigen-specific CD4+ T cells with viral peptide pools before sequencing. Upon completion of roughly ten days in culture, CD4+ T cells were isolated. Participants each got two BNT162b2 or mRNA-1273 vaccine doses. Testing of the vaccine recipients showed negative nucleocapsid antibodies and no prior SARS-CoV-2 infection. On days 3 and 7, fresh IL-2 medium replaced half the medium. A remark on this clone: Its antigen is undetermined.

V and J are TRBV2 and TRBJ2-7; possible D gene TRBD1, 5 bases. The receptor was derived from a human donor who received a COVID-19 vaccine. The sample consisted of CD4+ T cells from PBMCs cultured with HCoV-NL63 spike peptides, taken after COVID-19 vaccination. The CDR3 DNA reads TGTGCCAGCGATGACAGAGTGGGCTACGAGCAGTACTTC. Translating it yields CASDDRVGYEQYF.